Each of the 19 T cell receptor beta chains below was sequenced from the same sample in a study of T cells in Graves' hyperthyroidism and ophthalmopathy. TCR beta CDR3 regions were amplified from RNA transcripts. HTBI primers drove first-round RT-PCR of the TCR CDR3. TCRdb redid the calling of the multiplex PCR reads with MiXCR, one entry per CDR3 protein. Of around 430,000 distinct CDR3 sequences in the sample, about 16% were seen once. Sequencing used blood. The source is a woman under 40 with Graves' hyperthyroidism.

Points on this clonotype: No conserved phenylalanine or tryptophan is present at the end of the CDR3, so a read error is the likely explanation. This chain connects TRBV6-1 to TRBJ1-1, with D perhaps matching TRBD1 (6 bases). V was pared by 5 bases and J by 1 base, with 11 bases between. The CDR3 loop spans 14 amino acids. Germline V gene sequence: CDR1 MNHNS, CDR2 SASEGT. The CDR3 loop reads CASSRPRGNTEAFL. The DNA of the CDR3 is TGTGCCAGCAGTAGACCCAGGGGGAACACTGAAGCTTTCCTT.

The chain links TRBV28 to TRBJ1-5; D remains unclear. There are 14 residues in the CDR3. The germline V gene has CDR1 MDHEN and CDR2 SYDVKM. Trimming left V 8 bases short and J 3 bases short, with 14 bases between. The CDR3 region is CASASPGSNQPQHF. The CDR3 DNA sequence: TGTGCCAGCGCCAGCCCGGGGTCCAATCAGCCCCAGCATTTT. Combining the CDR3 with reference TRBV28 and TRBJ1-5 gives the whole variable domain DVKVTQSSRYLVKRTGEKVFLECVQDMDHENMFWYRQDPGLGLRLIYFSYDVKMKEKGDIPEGYSVSREKKERFSLILESASTNQTSMYLCASASPGSNQPQHFGDGTRLSIL.

This clonotype turned up a few times. This rearrangement joins TRBV6-2 or TRBV6-3 to TRBJ2-4; 7 bases are shared with TRBD2. CDR1 and CDR2 (germline): MNHEY, SVGEGT. The trim removed 1 base at V and 7 bases at J, leaving 7 bases unmatched. CDR3 size: 15 residues. CDR3 bases: TGTGCCAGCAGTTACTTGGGGCGGGAGCCGAACATTCAGTACTTC. Residues: CASSYLGREPNIQYF.

This clonotype was counted ten times or more. V is TRBV28 and J is TRBJ1-1, with D unclear. Germline values: CDR1 MDHEN, CDR2 SYDVKM. This CDR3 spans 12 amino acids. Trimming left V 3 bases short and J 10 bases short, with 12 bases between. CDR3 DNA: TGTGCCAGCAGTTTGGAGTCCCAGCGAGCTTTCTTT. Its protein product is CASSLESQRAFF.

This clonotype was seen many times. The rearrangement links TRBV28 to TRBJ2-1, with a tentative D call TRBD2 (6 bases). V was trimmed by 8 bases and J by 0 bases, leaving 11 bases between them. Germline loops: CDR1 MDHEN, CDR2 SYDVKM. The CDR3 has 14 residues. DNA of the CDR3: TGTGCCAGCCGTAGCGGAGGCTCCTACAATGAGCAGTTCTTC. Its protein is CASRSGGSYNEQFF.

V usage is TRBV27 and J usage is TRBJ2-7, with 8 positions matching TRBD2. The germline V gene encodes CDR1 MNHEY and CDR2 SMNVEV (reference sequence). V lost 10 bases to trimming and J lost 7 bases; unmatched junction nucleotides: 12. CDR3 length: 13 residues. Here the CDR3 reads CATKALAVGEQYF. In DNA form, the CDR3 reads TGTGCCACAAAGGCACTAGCGGTCGGTGAGCAGTACTTC.

The CDR3 sequence is CASSAGQGDVPEAFF. CDR3 nucleotide sequence: TGTGCCAGCAGTGCCGGACAGGGAGATGTTCCTGAAGCTTTCTTT. V gene TRBV28 combines with J gene TRBJ1-1; TRBD1 agrees at 8 bases. Per the germline V gene, CDR1 is MDHEN and CDR2 is SYDVKM. V was clipped by 5 bases and J by 6 bases; unmatched bases: 11. This CDR3 contains 15 residues.

This clonotype was recorded many times. This chain joins TRBV24-1 and TRBJ2-3, with 11 bases that match TRBD1. Trimming at V came to 5 bases and at J to 5 bases, leaving 8 bases not matched to a gene. From germline, CDR1 is KGHDR and CDR2 SFDVKD. The CDR3 has 16 amino acids. CDR3 region: CATSVQDRGPIDTQYF. Written as DNA, the CDR3 is TGTGCCACCAGTGTTCAGGACAGGGGGCCGATAGATACGCAGTATTTT.

The table lists this clonotype with many counts. The rearrangement joins TRBV2 to TRBJ2-7; D gene uncertain. Germline loops: CDR1 SNHLY, CDR2 FYNNEI. V lost 1 base and J lost 6, with 10 bases in between. The CDR3 sequence is 13 residues long. The CDR3 protein is CASSEVDGGEQYF. The CDR3 DNA sequence: TGTGCCAGCAGTGAAGTGGACGGCGGCGAGCAGTACTTC.

This clonotype was seen ten or more times. V gene TRBV12-3 or TRBV12-4 combines with J gene TRBJ2-1; 7 positions agree with TRBD2. V lost 8 bases, J lost 7 bases, and 8 bases stayed unmatched. The length of the CDR3 is 13 residues. The CDR3 bases are TGTGCCAGCGGTGGAGGGAGGGCTAATGAGCAGTTCTTC. Its protein is CASGGGRANEQFF.

The chain carries TRBV18 and TRBJ1-1; 7 bases are a match to TRBD1. The CDR3 runs 13 residues. CDR1 is KGHSH and CDR2 is LQKENI in the germline V gene. Trimming took 0 bases from V and 14 from J; bases not matched to a gene: 9. Here the CDR3 DNA reads TGTGCCAGCTCACCACCTCCAGGGGGGGCTCTGTTCTTT. It is translated as CASSPPPGGALFF.

The sample holds many counts of this clonotype. The CDR3 DNA sequence: TGTGCCAGCAGCCACGGACAGGCTAATCAGCCCCAGCATTTT. Encoded protein: CASSHGQANQPQHF. The genes are TRBV5-6 and TRBJ1-5; TRBD1 agrees at 7 bases. The CDR3 runs 14 residues. Germline trimming cut 4 bases from V and 4 bases from J; bases unmatched to any gene: 5. Looked up from germline, CDR1 is SGHDT and CDR2 is YYEEEE.

This chain connects TRBV12-3 or TRBV12-4 to TRBJ2-7; the match to TRBD1 covers 9 bases. The V segment lost 5 bases and the J segment 0 bases; nucleotides outside the gene matches: 8. CDR3 length equals 16 residues. This CDR3 reads CASSLRADRGSYEQYF. The CDR3 DNA sequence: TGTGCCAGCAGTCTAAGGGCGGACAGGGGCTCCTACGAGCAGTACTTC.

This clonotype turned up a few times. The J gene is TRBJ2-1, the V gene TRBV20-1; 9 nucleotides align to TRBD2. The CDR3 sequence is 16 residues long. Trimming took 6 bases from V and 0 from J; bases not matched to a gene: 9. Germline V lookup: CDR1 DFQATT, CDR2 SNEGSKA (reference sequence). CDR3 region: CSARWLSGSSYNEQFF. In DNA, the CDR3 is TGCAGTGCAAGGTGGCTTAGCGGGAGCTCCTACAATGAGCAGTTCTTC.

V gene TRBV6-4 combines with J gene TRBJ2-3; D unclear. V shed 0 bases and J shed 5 bases, with 9 bases lying between them. Germline V CDR1 and CDR2: MRHNA, SNTAGT. The CDR3 covers 14 residues. CDR3 nucleotides: TGTGCCAGCAGTGACTCGAGAAGAGGAGATACGCAGTATTTT. The encoded protein is CASSDSRRGDTQYF.

Points on this clonotype: A junction boundary mismatches the germline segment, possibly from a read error. The rearrangement links TRBV20-1 to TRBJ2-7; 10 positions match TRBD2. Looked up from germline, CDR1 is DFQATT and CDR2 is SNEGSKA (reference sequence). This CDR3 spans 14 amino acids. CDR3 DNA: TGCAGTGCCGATAGCGGGAGGTCCTCCTACGAGCACTACTTC. Its translation: CSADSGRSSYEHYF.

The genes are TRBV9 and TRBJ2-7; 13 bases are shared with TRBD2. V was clipped by 3 bases and J by 5 bases; unmatched bases: 8. The CDR3 sequence is 16 residues long. Germline V gene sequence: CDR1 SGDLS, CDR2 YYNGEE. The CDR3 DNA reads as TGTGCCAGCAGCGCTTGGACTAGCGGGAGTCTGAACGAGCAGTACTTC. It codes for CASSAWTSGSLNEQYF.

The J gene is TRBJ2-4, the V gene TRBV6-1; D may be TRBD2 (6 bases). Germline values: CDR1 MNHNS, CDR2 SASEGT. CDR3 size: 15 residues. Trimming removed 8 bases from V and 1 base from J, with 15 bases in between. DNA for the CDR3: TGTGCCAGCGCGGGACGGAACGTTGCCAAAAACATTCAGTACTTC. Translation: CASAGRNVAKNIQYF.

This clonotype was seen a handful of times. The rearrangement joins TRBV15 to TRBJ2-7; D not certain. The CDR3 has 14 residues. Looked up from germline, CDR1 is LNHNV and CDR2 is YYDKDF (reference sequence). Deletions cut 1 base from V and 0 bases from J, with 7 bases between. The CDR3, as DNA: TGTGCCACCAGCAGAGCGGAAAACTCCTACGAGCAGTACTTC. Translating gives CATSRAENSYEQYF.